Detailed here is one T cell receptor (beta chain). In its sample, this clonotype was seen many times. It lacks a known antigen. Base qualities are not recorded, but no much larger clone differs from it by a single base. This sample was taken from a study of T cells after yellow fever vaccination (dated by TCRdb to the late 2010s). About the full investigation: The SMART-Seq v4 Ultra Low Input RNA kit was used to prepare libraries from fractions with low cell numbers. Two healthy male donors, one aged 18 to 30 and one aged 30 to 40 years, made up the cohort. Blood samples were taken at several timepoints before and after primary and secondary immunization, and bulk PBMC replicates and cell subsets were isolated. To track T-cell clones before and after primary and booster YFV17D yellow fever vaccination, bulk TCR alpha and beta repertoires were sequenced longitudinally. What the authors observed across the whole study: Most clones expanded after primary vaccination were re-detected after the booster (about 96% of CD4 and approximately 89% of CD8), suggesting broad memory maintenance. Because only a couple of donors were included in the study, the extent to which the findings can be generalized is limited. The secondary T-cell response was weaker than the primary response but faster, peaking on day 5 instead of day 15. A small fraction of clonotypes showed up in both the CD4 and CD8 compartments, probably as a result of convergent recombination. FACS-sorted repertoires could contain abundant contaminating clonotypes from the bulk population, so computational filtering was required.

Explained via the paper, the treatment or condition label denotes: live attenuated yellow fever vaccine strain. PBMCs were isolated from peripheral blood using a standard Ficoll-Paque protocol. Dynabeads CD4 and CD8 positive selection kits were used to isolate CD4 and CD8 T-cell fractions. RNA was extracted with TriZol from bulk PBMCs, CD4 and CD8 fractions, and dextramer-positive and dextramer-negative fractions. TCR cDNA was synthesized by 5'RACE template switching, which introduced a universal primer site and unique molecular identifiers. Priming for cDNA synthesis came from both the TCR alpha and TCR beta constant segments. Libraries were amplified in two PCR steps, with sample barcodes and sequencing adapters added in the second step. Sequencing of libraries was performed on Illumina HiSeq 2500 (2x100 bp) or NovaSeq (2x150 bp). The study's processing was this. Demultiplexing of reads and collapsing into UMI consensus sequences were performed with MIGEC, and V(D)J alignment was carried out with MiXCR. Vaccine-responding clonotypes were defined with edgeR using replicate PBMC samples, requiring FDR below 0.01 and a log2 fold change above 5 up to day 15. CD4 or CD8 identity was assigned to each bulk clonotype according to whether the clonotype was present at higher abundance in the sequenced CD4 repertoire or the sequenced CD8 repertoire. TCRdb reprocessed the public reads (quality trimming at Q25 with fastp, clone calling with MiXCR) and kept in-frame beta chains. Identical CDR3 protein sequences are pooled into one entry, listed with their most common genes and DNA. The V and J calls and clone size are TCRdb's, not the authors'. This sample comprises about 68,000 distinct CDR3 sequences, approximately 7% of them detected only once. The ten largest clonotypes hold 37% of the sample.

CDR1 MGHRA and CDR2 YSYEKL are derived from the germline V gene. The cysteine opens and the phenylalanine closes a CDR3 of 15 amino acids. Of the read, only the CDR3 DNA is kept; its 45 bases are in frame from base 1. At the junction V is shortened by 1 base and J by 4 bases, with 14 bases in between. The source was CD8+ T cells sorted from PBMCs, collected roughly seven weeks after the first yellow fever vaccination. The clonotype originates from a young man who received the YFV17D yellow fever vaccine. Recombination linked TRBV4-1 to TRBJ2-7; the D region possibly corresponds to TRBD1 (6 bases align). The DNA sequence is TGCGCCAGCAGCCAAGGAGCACAGGGTGGATACGAGCAGTACTTC. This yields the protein CASSQGAQGGYEQYF.